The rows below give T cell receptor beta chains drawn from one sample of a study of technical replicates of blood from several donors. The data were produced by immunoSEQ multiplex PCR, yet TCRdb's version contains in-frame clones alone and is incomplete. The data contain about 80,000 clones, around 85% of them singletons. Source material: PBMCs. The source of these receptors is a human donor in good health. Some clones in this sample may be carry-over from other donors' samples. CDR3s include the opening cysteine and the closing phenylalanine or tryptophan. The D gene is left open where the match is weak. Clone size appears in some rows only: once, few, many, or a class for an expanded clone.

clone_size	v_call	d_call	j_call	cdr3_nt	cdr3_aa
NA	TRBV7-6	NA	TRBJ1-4	TGTGCCAGCAGCCCACTCAATGAAAAACTGTTTTTT	CASSPLNEKLFF
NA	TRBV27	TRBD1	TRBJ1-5	TGTGCCAGCAGTCAGGACAGGGGTAATCAGCCCCAGCATTTT	CASSQDRGNQPQHF
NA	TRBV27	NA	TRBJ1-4	TGTGCCAGCAGTTTAGTGGGGGGAAGAGAAAAACTGTTTTTT	CASSLVGGREKLFF
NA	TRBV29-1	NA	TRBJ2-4	TGCAGCGCTGGGGAAGGGACAAGAGCCAAAAACATTCAGTACTTC	CSAGEGTRAKNIQYF
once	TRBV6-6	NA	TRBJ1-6	TGTGCCAGCCGGGATGGGGTAGCATCACCCCTCCACTTT	CASRDGVASPLHF
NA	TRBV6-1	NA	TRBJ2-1	TGTGCCAGCAATCTCTTCGGCGGAAACAATGAGCAGTTCTTC	CASNLFGGNNEQFF
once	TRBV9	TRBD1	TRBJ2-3	TGTGCCAGCAGTCAAAGGGGGAGGACAGGGGTTACCGATACGCAGTATTTT	CASSQRGRTGVTDTQYF
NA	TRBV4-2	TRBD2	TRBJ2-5	TGTGCCAGCAGCCAAGAGTGGTCGGCGGGGGGTGGGGAGACCCAGTACTTC	CASSQEWSAGGGETQYF
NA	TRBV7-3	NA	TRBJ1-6	TGTGCCAGCAGCCCAACCGGGAGCTTGGGTTCACCCCTCCACTTT	CASSPTGSLGSPLHF
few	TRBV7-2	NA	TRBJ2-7	TGTGCCAGCAGCTTAGAACAGGGTGTCGAGCAGTACTTC	CASSLEQGVEQYF
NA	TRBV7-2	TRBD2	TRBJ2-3	TGTGCCAGCAGCCTAGGGAGGGTCCGGGATACGCAGTATTTT	CASSLGRVRDTQYF
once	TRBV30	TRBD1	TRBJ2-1	TGTGCCTGGAGTGTTGGGACAGTGCCCTACAATGAGCAGTTCTTC	CAWSVGTVPYNEQFF
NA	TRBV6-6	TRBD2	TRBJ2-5	TGTGCCAGCAGGGCTATAGCGGGGAGCCAAGAGACCCAGTACTTC	CASRAIAGSQETQYF
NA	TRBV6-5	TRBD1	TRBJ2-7	TGTGCCAGCAGGGAAAACAGGGGTCCCTACGAGCAGTACTTC	CASRENRGPYEQYF
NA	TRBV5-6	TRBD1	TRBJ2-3	TGTGCCAGCTCCCCCCCGACAGGGGTGGCAGATACGCAGTATTTT	CASSPPTGVADTQYF
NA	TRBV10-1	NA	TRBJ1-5	TGCGCCAGCAGTGACAGGGCTGGCAATCAGCCCCAGCATTTT	CASSDRAGNQPQHF
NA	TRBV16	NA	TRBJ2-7	TGTGCCAGCAGCCTCGGGACAATGGGTTCGTACGAGCAGTACTTC	CASSLGTMGSYEQYF
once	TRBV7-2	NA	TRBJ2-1	TGTGCCAGCAGCTTATTCGAGCGAAAGTTCTTC	CASSLFERKFF
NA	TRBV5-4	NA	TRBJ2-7	TGTGCCAGCAGCCCTAGGGGTTCCTACGAGCAGTACTTC	CASSPRGSYEQYF
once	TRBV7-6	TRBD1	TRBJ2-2	TGTGCCAGCAGCTTCAGGGGGCTAGACACCGGGGAGCTGTTTTTT	CASSFRGLDTGELFF
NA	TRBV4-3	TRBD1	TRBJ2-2	TGCGCCAGCAGCCCTTACGGGACAGGAAACACCGGTGAGCTGTTTTTT	CASSPYGTGNTGELFF
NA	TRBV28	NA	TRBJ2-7	TGTGCCAGCAGTTTAGGGCAGGGCCCCTACGAGCAGTACTTC	CASSLGQGPYEQYF
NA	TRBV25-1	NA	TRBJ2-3	TGTGCCAGCAGTGAATATAAGGCGGGATGGCAAGATACGCAGTATTTT	CASSEYKAGWQDTQYF
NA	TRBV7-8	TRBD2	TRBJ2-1	TGTGCCAGCAGCGCGACTAGCGGACGATACAATGAGCAGTTCTTC	CASSATSGRYNEQFF
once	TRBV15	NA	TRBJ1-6	TGTGCCACCAGCAGCCCCCCGGGGAGCTATAATTCACCCCTCCACTTT	CATSSPPGSYNSPLHF
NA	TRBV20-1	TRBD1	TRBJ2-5	TGCAGTGCCTACAGGGGGGAGACCCAGTACTTC	CSAYRGETQYF
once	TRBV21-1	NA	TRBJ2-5	TGTGCCAGCAGCAGGCCGGGACAGGGTACACAAGAGACCCAGTACTTC	CASSRPGQGTQETQYF
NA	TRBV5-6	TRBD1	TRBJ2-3	TGTGCCAGCAGCTGGGGGGGACAGGGGGACTGGGTGAGCACAGATACGCAGTATTTT	CASSWGGQGDWVSTDTQYF
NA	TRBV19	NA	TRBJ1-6	TGTGCCAGTAGTCCCAGGGGATTTAATTCACCCCTCCACTTT	CASSPRGFNSPLHF
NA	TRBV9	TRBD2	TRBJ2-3	TGTGCCAGCAGCGCGGGCGGGACTAGCGGGAAAAATACGCAGTATTTT	CASSAGGTSGKNTQYF
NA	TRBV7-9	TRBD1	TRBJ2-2	TGTGCCAGCAGCATGACAGGGTTTGACACCGGGGAGCTGTTTTTT	CASSMTGFDTGELFF
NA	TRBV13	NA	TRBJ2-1	TGTGCCAGCAGCTTAGGGTCGGGAGTGGTGAATGAGCAGTTCTTC	CASSLGSGVVNEQFF
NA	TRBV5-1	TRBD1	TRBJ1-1	TGCGCCAGCAGCTTGGTCGGAAGAATGACAGGGGCTGAAGCTTTCTTT	CASSLVGRMTGAEAFF
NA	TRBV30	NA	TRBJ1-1	TGTGCCTGGATGCCCTTTTGGGCCACCGCTGGCACTGAAGCTTTCTTT	CAWMPFWATAGTEAFF
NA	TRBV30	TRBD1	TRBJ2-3	TGTGCCTGGAGTGCAACAGGGGGAGATACGCAGTATTTT	CAWSATGGDTQYF
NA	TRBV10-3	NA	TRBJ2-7	TGTGCCATCGGGAAGGCAGGAACGGGGGAGCAGTACTTC	CAIGKAGTGEQYF
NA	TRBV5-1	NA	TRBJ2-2	TGCGCCAGCAGCTTGAGGGGTCGGGGGACAGCTATGAACCAGGACACCGGGGAGCTGTTTTTT	CASSLRGRGTAMNQDTGELFF
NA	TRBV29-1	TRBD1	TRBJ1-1	TGCAGCGTTTCGGAACCTAACAGGGGGCTCACTGAAGCTTTCTTT	CSVSEPNRGLTEAFF
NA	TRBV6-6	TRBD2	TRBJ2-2	TGTGCCAGCAGTCAAACCCCGGGGGGAAACACCGGGGAGCTGTTTTTT	CASSQTPGGNTGELFF
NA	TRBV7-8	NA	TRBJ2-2	TGTGCCAGCAGCAAGCGGACTTCTAACACCGGGGAGCTGTTTTTT	CASSKRTSNTGELFF
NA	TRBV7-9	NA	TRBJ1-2	TGTGCCAGCAGCTTCGGTGCGTCCTATGGCTACACCTTC	CASSFGASYGYTF
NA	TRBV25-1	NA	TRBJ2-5	TGTGCCAGCAGTGAAGACAGATTACAAGAGACCCAGTACTTC	CASSEDRLQETQYF
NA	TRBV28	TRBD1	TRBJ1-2	TGTGCCAGCAGGACAGGGGGCCATGGCTACACCTTC	CASRTGGHGYTF
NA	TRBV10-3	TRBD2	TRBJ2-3	TGTGCCATCAGTCAGCGGGAGTCGGGAGATACGCAGTATTTT	CAISQRESGDTQYF
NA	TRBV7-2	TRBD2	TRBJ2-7	TGTGCCAGCAGCACCCAGCTCGGACTAGCGGGAGGATACGAGCAGTACTTC	CASSTQLGLAGGYEQYF
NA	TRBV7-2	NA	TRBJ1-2	TGTGCCAGCAGCTTAACGGGAAGGATAGAGGGCTACACCTTC	CASSLTGRIEGYTF
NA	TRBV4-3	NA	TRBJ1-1	TGCGCCAGCAGCCAAGATAGCGGGTGGAGGGGAGCTTTCTTT	CASSQDSGWRGAFF
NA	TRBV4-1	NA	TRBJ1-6	TGCGCCAGCAGCCAAGTTCGGTGGAATTCACCCCTCCACTTT	CASSQVRWNSPLHF
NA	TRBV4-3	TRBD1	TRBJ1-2	TGCGCCAGCAGCCAAGGACAGGGGAACCGCTATGGCTACACCTTC	CASSQGQGNRYGYTF
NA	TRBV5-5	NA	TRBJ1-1	TGTGCCAGCAGCTTGGCTCAGGGGAGAGGGGCTGAAGCTTTCTTT	CASSLAQGRGAEAFF
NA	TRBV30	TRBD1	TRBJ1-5	TGTGCCTGGGATACAGGGGTCCGGCAGCCCCAGCATTTT	CAWDTGVRQPQHF
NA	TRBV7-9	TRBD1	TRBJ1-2	TGTGCCAGCAGCGCCTCGGACAGGGCTTATGGCTACACCTTC	CASSASDRAYGYTF